This T cell receptor beta chain was sequenced for a study of cytomegalovirus exposure and HLA in healthy donors. Findings and limits, study-wide: Later analysis demonstrated an association between a missense DCLRE1C variant and TCR beta V- and J-gene trimming.

V was pared by 3 bases and J by 7 bases, with 7 bases of the junction left unmatched. This CDR3 is built from 15 residues. Germline V gene data show CDR1 as MNHEY and CDR2 as SMNVEV (reference sequence). As to this clone: Its specificity is unknown.

Primers for the PCR totalled 60 Vbeta and 13 Jbeta. Sequencing used immunoSEQ multiplex PCR; TCRdb keeps in-frame clones, though not all of them. Of tens of thousands of clones listed, around three quarters are singletons. V usage is TRBV27 and J usage is TRBJ2-1, with 9 bases fitting TRBD2. The material sequenced was PBMCs. This TCR was sampled from a man in his forties or fifties in good health and CMV-seronegative. The CDR3 DNA sequence: TGTGCCAGCAGTTTTGTGACTAGCGGACCGAATGAGCAGTTCTTC. Its translation is CASSFVTSGPNEQFF.